Shown below are 13 T cell receptor beta chains from a single sample sequenced in a study of technical replicates of blood from a handful of donors. Only in-frame clones appear in the TCRdb table, and some are missing; sequencing was by immunoSEQ multiplex PCR. The repertoire holds about 59,000 clones, 80% to 95% seen once, with roughly 4% in the top ten. Material: PBMCs. These receptors were taken from a human donor in good health. Some clones in this sample may be carry-over from other donors' samples.

This clone was seen once. J is TRBJ1-3 and V is TRBV6-5; weak D call: TRBD1 (5 bases). The length of the CDR3 is 14 residues. The germline gives CDR1 MNHEY, CDR2 SVGAGI. Deletions cut 2 bases from V and 6 bases from J, with 11 bases between. CDR3 sequence reads: CASSYDPRENTIYF. The CDR3 DNA sequence: TGTGCCAGCAGTTACGACCCCAGGGAAAACACCATATATTTT.

This chain's CDR3 is CASSERGDVSSYEQYF. The CDR3, as DNA: TGTGCCAGCAGCGAGCGGGGGGATGTGTCCTCCTACGAGCAGTACTTC. The chain links TRBV11-2 to TRBJ2-7; 9 positions match TRBD2. Trimming cost V 5 bases and J 0 bases; bases outside gene matches: 8. The CDR3 has 16 amino acids. The germline V gene has CDR1 SGHAT and CDR2 FQNNGV.

The chain joins TRBV7-2 to TRBJ2-2; D remains unclear. CDR3 size: 16 residues. Trimming shortened V by 2 bases and J by 0 bases, and 10 bases separated the two germline ends. Looked up from germline, CDR1 is SGHTA and CDR2 is FQGNSA. CDR3 sequence reads: CASSLRYSSNTGELFF. The CDR3 coding sequence is TGTGCCAGCAGCTTAAGGTACAGCTCGAACACCGGGGAGCTGTTTTTT.

The chain employs TRBV15 and TRBJ1-1, with D hard to call. Germline loops: CDR1 LNHNV, CDR2 YYDKDF (reference sequence). This CDR3 region has 15 residues. The V and J ends lost 0 bases and 0 bases respectively, with 8 bases between them. As DNA, the CDR3 is TGTGCCACCAGCAGAGATCCGGCGGTGAACACTGAAGCTTTCTTT. Translated: CATSRDPAVNTEAFF.

The CDR3 region is CASSMTSGRSNEQFF. The CDR3 DNA is TGTGCCAGTAGTATGACTAGCGGGAGGTCGAATGAGCAGTTCTTC. This chain connects TRBV19 to TRBJ2-1; TRBD2 matches 13 bases. Germline CDR1 and CDR2: LNHDA and SQIVND (reference sequence). The ends lost 3 bases at V and 7 bases at J; junction bases unmatched: 3. This CDR3 has 15 amino acids.

In DNA form, the CDR3 reads TGCAGCGTTGAATTCGGGAATGAAAAACTGTTTTTT. Encoded protein: CSVEFGNEKLFF. This chain joins TRBV29-1 and TRBJ1-4; D is uncertain. V lost 2 bases to trimming and J lost 5 bases, with 6 bases between them. The CDR3 runs to 12 residues. In germline, CDR1 is SQVTM, CDR2 ANQGSEA.

Notes on this clone: This likely stems from a read error, as it lies one base from a far larger clone. The rearrangement joins TRBV5-4 to TRBJ2-1; a weak D match, TRBD2 (5 bases). Germline V gives CDR1 SGHNT, CDR2 YYREEE (reference sequence). Deletions cut 0 bases from V and 8 bases from J, with 15 bases between. The CDR3 has 15 amino acids. CDR3 region: CASSLALPRVDEQFF. The CDR3 region has the DNA TGTGCCAGCAGCTTGGCACTCCCGAGGGTCGATGAGCAGTTCTTC.

V gene TRBV30 combines with J gene TRBJ2-7, with D uncertain. Looked up from germline, CDR1 is GTSNPN and CDR2 is SVGIG (reference sequence). This CDR3 comprises 13 residues. V was trimmed by 2 bases and J by 3 bases, leaving 11 bases between them. CDR3 residues: CAWSRGSYYEQYF. CDR3 coding DNA: TGTGCCTGGAGTCGAGGATCCTACTACGAGCAGTACTTC.

The J gene is TRBJ1-1, the V gene TRBV10-3; 8 bases line up with TRBD1. V lost 8 bases to trimming and J lost 1 base; unmatched junction nucleotides: 12. The CDR3 is made up of 16 amino acids. Germline V gene lookup returns CDR1 ENHRY and CDR2 SYGVKD. In DNA form, the CDR3 reads TGTGCCATCGCCCGGTCAGGGGGACAGGCGAACACTGAAGCTTTCTTT. Translating gives CAIARSGGQANTEAFF.

The chain uses TRBV20-1 and TRBJ2-7; no clear D gene. The ends were cut back, 0 bases at V and 6 bases at J, with 3 bases in the middle. The CDR3 covers 10 residues. Per germline, CDR1 DFQATT and CDR2 SNEGSKA (reference sequence). The CDR3 here is CSARDREQYF. The CDR3 DNA sequence: TGCAGTGCTAGAGATCGCGAGCAGTACTTC.

This clone was recorded once. The V call is TRBV7-2, the J call TRBJ2-1; a possible D gene is TRBD1 (5 bases). Germline V CDR1 and CDR2: SGHTA, FQGNSA. Trimming stripped 3 bases from V and 0 bases from J, with 9 bases between. The CDR3 is 15 amino acids. The CDR3 coding sequence is TGTGCCAGCAGCTTCAGGGCCCGCTCCTACAATGAGCAGTTCTTC. Residues: CASSFRARSYNEQFF.

The CDR3 DNA reads TGTGCCAGCAGTTACGATGGAGTCACTGAAGCTTTCTTT. Translating it yields CASSYDGVTEAFF. The rearrangement joins TRBV6-5 to TRBJ1-1; D is ambiguous. The CDR3 totals 13 residues. The V gene's germline CDR1 is MNHEY and CDR2 SVGAGI. V shed 2 bases and J shed 4 bases, with 8 bases lying between them.

The chain employs TRBV6-1 and TRBJ1-1, with D possibly TRBD1 on 6 matching bases. Germline V lookup: CDR1 MNHNS, CDR2 SASEGT. The CDR3 runs to 15 residues. V was cut by 2 bases and J by 1 base, with 11 bases left in between. The CDR3 DNA sequence: TGTGCCAGCAGTGAATCAGGGGTAGGGAACACTGAAGCTTTCTTT. It translates to CASSESGVGNTEAFF.